One sample yielded the 6 T cell receptor beta chains listed below, sequenced in a study of T cell repertoires in cytomegalovirus infection. Using its own MiXCR run on the reads, TCRdb lists one record per CDR3 protein. The table has some 250,000 distinct CDR3 sequences, less than 9.5% seen once. What was sequenced was PBMCs. These receptors all stem from a human donor in good health (CMV status not recorded). Some clones in this sample may be carry-over from other donors' samples.

This clonotype was seen many times. The genes are TRBV7-2 and TRBJ2-1; no firm D call. V gave up 4 bases and J gave up 4 bases, with 8 bases separating them. This CDR3 region has 13 residues. CDR1 is SGHTA, CDR2 FQGNSA, per germline. CDR3 in amino acids: CASSSELYNEQFF. The CDR3 coding sequence is TGTGCCAGCAGCTCCGAACTTTACAATGAGCAGTTCTTC. The variable domain in full, completed from reference TRBV7-2 and TRBJ2-1, reads GAGVSQSPSNKVTEKGKDVELRCDPISGHTALYWYRQSLGQGLEFLIYFQGNSAPDKSGLPSDRFSAERTGGSVSTLTIQRTQQEDSAVYLCASSSELYNEQFFGPGTRLTVL.

This clonotype was counted a few times. The J gene is TRBJ2-5, the V gene TRBV20-1; 8 bases match TRBD1. V trimming: 1 base; J trimming: 5 bases; junction bases outside the gene matches: 9. The CDR3 is 15 residues long. Germline V gene lookup returns CDR1 DFQATT and CDR2 SNEGSKA (reference sequence). The DNA of the CDR3 is TGCAGTGCTAGAGTTTTAGGACAGGGCTGGGAGACCCAGTACTTC. It codes for CSARVLGQGWETQYF.

The V gene is TRBV11-3, the J gene TRBJ1-1; the match to TRBD1 covers 10 bases. Trimming removed 5 bases from V and 3 bases from J; junction bases left unmatched: 12. This CDR3 contains 17 residues. Germline V CDR1 and CDR2: SGHNT, YENEEA. CDR3 DNA sequence: TGTGCCAGCAGCCGTGGGGGAGGACAGGGGGTTGACACTGAAGCTTTCTTT. Translated: CASSRGGGQGVDTEAFF.

This clonotype showed up many times. The rearrangement links TRBV7-8 to TRBJ2-6, with D possibly being TRBD1 (7 bases). V was shortened by 6 bases and J by 5 bases, with 14 bases between the two germline ends. The CDR3 covers 15 residues. Germline CDR1 is SGHVS and CDR2 is FQNEAQ. CDR3 nucleotides: TGTGCCAGCAGTCTCGGAGGGGGCTGGGCCAACGTCCTGACTTTC. Translation: CASSLGGGWANVLTF.

This clonotype was seen a few times. The J gene is TRBJ2-3, the V gene TRBV20-1; TRBD2 agrees at 11 bases. CDR1 is DFQATT, CDR2 SNEGSKA, per germline (reference sequence). With V trimmed by 6 bases and J by 14 bases, 16 bases remained unmatched. This CDR3 comprises 14 residues. Written as DNA, the CDR3 is TGCAGTGCAGACCTAGCGGGAGGTCCCTCCATGCGGTATTTT. Amino acid sequence: CSADLAGGPSMRYF.

The sample holds many counts of this clonotype. CDR3 sequence (DNA): TGTGCCAGCAGCCGGGACACAGGGACCGGGGAGCTGTTTTTT. Amino acids: CASSRDTGTGELFF. The chain employs TRBV7-2 and TRBJ2-2, with D perhaps TRBD1 (6 bases). The germline V and J ends were trimmed by 5 bases and 5 bases, with 12 bases remaining between them. The germline CDR1 and CDR2 sequences are SGHTA and FQGNSA. The CDR3 is made up of 14 amino acids.